The rows below give T cell receptor beta chains drawn from one sample of a study of blood T cell repertoires in COVID-19. TCRdb's copy holds only in-frame clones and misses some; the assay was immunoSEQ multiplex PCR. The sample gives roughly 61,000 clones, 73% of which show up once; 11% to 15% is in the top ten. Material for sequencing was peripheral blood. The receptors here all came from a woman in her 70s with acute or convalescent COVID-19. CDR3s include the opening cysteine and the closing phenylalanine or tryptophan. Fields, in order: D gene, V gene, CDR3 length, J gene, clone size, CDR3 protein, CDR3 DNA. A D gene is named only where the DNA matches it firmly. Clone sizes are given selectively: once, few, many, or a class where the clone is expanded.

d_call: TRBD2; v_call: TRBV19; cdr3_length: 16; j_call: TRBJ2-4; clone_size: -; cdr3_aa: CASSIFGGVTKNIQYF; cdr3_nt: TGTGCCAGTAGTATCTTCGGGGGGGTGACCAAAAACATTCAGTACTTC
d_call: -; v_call: TRBV27; cdr3_length: 15; j_call: TRBJ1-1; clone_size: -; cdr3_aa: CASTQSGGGYTEAFF; cdr3_nt: TGTGCCAGCACTCAATCGGGGGGGGGCTACACTGAAGCTTTCTTT
d_call: -; v_call: TRBV4-2; cdr3_length: 16; j_call: TRBJ2-5; clone_size: -; cdr3_aa: CASSQGTAGPGETQYF; cdr3_nt: TGTGCCAGCAGCCAAGGGACCGCGGGACCGGGGGAGACCCAGTACTTC
d_call: TRBD1; v_call: TRBV5-1; cdr3_length: 15; j_call: TRBJ2-3; clone_size: -; cdr3_aa: CASSYGQGFPDTQYF; cdr3_nt: TGCGCCAGCAGCTATGGACAGGGGTTCCCAGATACGCAGTATTTT
d_call: -; v_call: TRBV11-1; cdr3_length: 11; j_call: TRBJ2-3; clone_size: -; cdr3_aa: CASETGRTQYF; cdr3_nt: TGTGCCAGCGAGACAGGACGTACGCAGTATTTT
d_call: TRBD2; v_call: TRBV7-3; cdr3_length: 17; j_call: TRBJ2-2; clone_size: -; cdr3_aa: CASSPSGGARGTGELFF; cdr3_nt: TGTGCCAGCAGCCCTTCCGGGGGGGCCCGTGGCACCGGGGAGCTGTTTTTT
d_call: -; v_call: TRBV9; cdr3_length: 14; j_call: TRBJ1-1; clone_size: -; cdr3_aa: CASSTHPGDGEAFF; cdr3_nt: TGTGCCAGCAGCACTCATCCAGGGGACGGTGAAGCTTTCTTT
d_call: -; v_call: TRBV12-5; cdr3_length: 20; j_call: TRBJ2-5; clone_size: -; cdr3_aa: CASGFRALYRTDYDQETQYF; cdr3_nt: TGTGCTAGTGGTTTCAGGGCCCTCTACAGGACAGATTATGACCAAGAGACCCAGTACTTC
d_call: -; v_call: TRBV7-6; cdr3_length: 11; j_call: TRBJ1-1; clone_size: once; cdr3_aa: CASSFSAEAFF; cdr3_nt: TGTGCCAGCAGCTTTTCGGCTGAAGCTTTCTTT
d_call: -; v_call: TRBV7-9; cdr3_length: 12; j_call: TRBJ1-2; clone_size: few; cdr3_aa: CASSSSQGGYTF; cdr3_nt: TGTGCCAGCAGCTCCTCTCAGGGGGGCTACACCTTC
d_call: -; v_call: TRBV3-1/TRBV3-2; cdr3_length: 16; j_call: TRBJ1-2; clone_size: -; cdr3_aa: CASSQLRGRGGYGYTF; cdr3_nt: TGTGCCAGCAGCCAATTGAGGGGCCGGGGGGGCTATGGCTACACCTTC
d_call: -; v_call: TRBV9; cdr3_length: 15; j_call: TRBJ1-3; clone_size: -; cdr3_aa: CASNAEGYSGNTIYF; cdr3_nt: TGTGCCAGCAACGCCGAGGGTTACTCTGGAAACACCATATATTTT
d_call: TRBD1; v_call: TRBV6-5; cdr3_length: 15; j_call: TRBJ1-1; clone_size: -; cdr3_aa: CASFRDSGGRTEAFF; cdr3_nt: TGTGCCAGCTTTCGGGACAGTGGCGGAAGGACTGAAGCTTTCTTT
d_call: -; v_call: TRBV6-5; cdr3_length: 13; j_call: TRBJ2-7; clone_size: -; cdr3_aa: CASRVVGVREQYF; cdr3_nt: TGTGCCAGCAGGGTTGTAGGGGTACGCGAGCAGTACTTC
d_call: TRBD1; v_call: TRBV5-4; cdr3_length: 13; j_call: TRBJ1-2; clone_size: -; cdr3_aa: CASSEGQEYGYTF; cdr3_nt: TGTGCCAGCAGTGAGGGACAGGAGTATGGCTACACCTTC
d_call: TRBD1; v_call: TRBV28; cdr3_length: 13; j_call: TRBJ1-4; clone_size: -; cdr3_aa: CASRLGQGEKLFF; cdr3_nt: TGTGCCAGCAGGCTGGGACAGGGTGAAAAACTGTTTTTT
d_call: TRBD1; v_call: TRBV5-1; cdr3_length: 15; j_call: TRBJ1-2; clone_size: -; cdr3_aa: CASSQITGESYGYTF; cdr3_nt: TGCGCCAGCAGTCAGATTACAGGGGAGAGCTATGGCTACACCTTC
d_call: -; v_call: TRBV2; cdr3_length: 13; j_call: TRBJ1-1; clone_size: -; cdr3_aa: CASSQAPNTEAFF; cdr3_nt: TGTGCCAGCAGCCAAGCTCCGAACACTGAAGCTTTCTTT
d_call: -; v_call: TRBV7-2; cdr3_length: 13; j_call: TRBJ1-1; clone_size: -; cdr3_aa: CASSLRRQTEAFF; cdr3_nt: TGTGCCAGCAGCTTACGGCGGCAGACTGAAGCTTTCTTT
d_call: TRBD1; v_call: TRBV4-1; cdr3_length: 17; j_call: TRBJ1-2; clone_size: many; cdr3_aa: CASSPAGQGLNTSGYTF; cdr3_nt: TGCGCCAGCAGCCCCGCCGGACAGGGACTAAATACAAGTGGCTACACCTTC
d_call: TRBD1; v_call: TRBV5-1; cdr3_length: 16; j_call: TRBJ1-3; clone_size: few; cdr3_aa: CASSLDRGRAGNTIYF; cdr3_nt: TGCGCCAGCAGCCTGGACAGGGGGCGAGCTGGAAACACCATATATTTT
d_call: TRBD2; v_call: TRBV12-5; cdr3_length: 16; j_call: TRBJ2-3; clone_size: -; cdr3_aa: CASGLGTSGGGDTQYF; cdr3_nt: TGTGCTAGTGGTCTGGGGACTAGCGGGGGAGGGGATACGCAGTATTTT
d_call: -; v_call: TRBV5-5; cdr3_length: 13; j_call: TRBJ1-4; clone_size: -; cdr3_aa: CASSLTPTEKLFF; cdr3_nt: TGTGCCAGCAGTTTGACACCCACTGAAAAACTGTTTTTT
d_call: TRBD1; v_call: TRBV18; cdr3_length: 16; j_call: TRBJ2-3; clone_size: -; cdr3_aa: CASSSPMTGNTDTQYF; cdr3_nt: TGTGCCAGCTCATCCCCTATGACAGGGAACACAGATACGCAGTATTTT
d_call: -; v_call: TRBV7-9; cdr3_length: 15; j_call: TRBJ1-2; clone_size: -; cdr3_aa: CASSSSDGLLYGYTF; cdr3_nt: TGTGCCAGCAGCTCTTCGGACGGACTATTATATGGCTACACCTTC
d_call: -; v_call: TRBV9; cdr3_length: 15; j_call: TRBJ1-4; clone_size: few; cdr3_aa: CASSVDAGRNEKLFF; cdr3_nt: TGTGCCAGCAGCGTAGATGCAGGCCGGAATGAAAAACTGTTTTTT
d_call: TRBD1; v_call: TRBV23-1; cdr3_length: 18; j_call: TRBJ1-1; clone_size: -; cdr3_aa: CASERWDRGAWVNTEAFF; cdr3_nt: TGCGCCAGCGAGAGGTGGGACAGGGGGGCGTGGGTGAACACTGAAGCTTTCTTT
d_call: TRBD2; v_call: TRBV7-3; cdr3_length: 14; j_call: TRBJ2-5; clone_size: once; cdr3_aa: CASSLNSGGETQYF; cdr3_nt: TGTGCCAGCAGCTTAAATAGCGGGGGAGAGACCCAGTACTTC
d_call: -; v_call: TRBV30; cdr3_length: 12; j_call: TRBJ1-2; clone_size: -; cdr3_aa: CAWIHRSYGYTF; cdr3_nt: TGTGCCTGGATTCACAGGTCCTATGGCTACACCTTC
d_call: -; v_call: TRBV6-5; cdr3_length: 13; j_call: TRBJ1-6; clone_size: -; cdr3_aa: CASSYRDLSPLHF; cdr3_nt: TGTGCCAGCAGTTACCGGGATTTGTCACCCCTCCACTTT
d_call: -; v_call: TRBV6-1; cdr3_length: 14; j_call: TRBJ2-3; clone_size: once; cdr3_aa: CASSESGGGNTQYF; cdr3_nt: TGTGCCAGCAGTGAATCTGGGGGCGGAAATACGCAGTATTTT
d_call: TRBD1; v_call: TRBV10-3; cdr3_length: 13; j_call: TRBJ1-3; clone_size: -; cdr3_aa: CATQGASGNTIYF; cdr3_nt: TGTGCCACCCAGGGGGCTTCTGGAAACACCATATATTTT
d_call: TRBD1; v_call: TRBV7-2; cdr3_length: 16; j_call: TRBJ2-3; clone_size: -; cdr3_aa: CASSLVGTGGSDTQYF; cdr3_nt: TGTGCCAGCAGCTTAGTAGGGACAGGGGGCTCAGATACGCAGTATTTT
d_call: -; v_call: TRBV18; cdr3_length: 14; j_call: TRBJ1-1; clone_size: many; cdr3_aa: CASSQTGVNTEAFF; cdr3_nt: TGTGCCAGCTCCCAAACAGGAGTGAACACTGAAGCTTTCTTT
d_call: TRBD1; v_call: TRBV18; cdr3_length: 15; j_call: TRBJ2-7; clone_size: -; cdr3_aa: CASSPMGQGSNEQYF; cdr3_nt: TGTGCCAGCTCCCCAATGGGACAGGGATCAAACGAGCAGTACTTC
d_call: -; v_call: TRBV9; cdr3_length: 15; j_call: TRBJ1-6; clone_size: medium-sized; cdr3_aa: CASSLDSSLNSPLHF; cdr3_nt: TGTGCCAGCAGCTTAGACAGTTCCCTAAATTCACCCCTCCACTTT
d_call: -; v_call: TRBV7-7; cdr3_length: 13; j_call: TRBJ2-1; clone_size: -; cdr3_aa: CASSFGGSNEQFF; cdr3_nt: TGTGCCAGCAGCTTTGGGGGGAGCAATGAGCAGTTCTTC
d_call: TRBD1; v_call: TRBV4-2; cdr3_length: 15; j_call: TRBJ2-2; clone_size: -; cdr3_aa: CASSPRTGHTGELFF; cdr3_nt: TGTGCCAGCAGCCCTCGGACAGGGCACACCGGGGAGCTGTTTTTT
d_call: TRBD2; v_call: TRBV5-6; cdr3_length: 19; j_call: TRBJ2-2; clone_size: few; cdr3_aa: CASSSGLAGAHANTGELFF; cdr3_nt: TGTGCCAGCAGCTCCGGACTAGCGGGGGCCCACGCGAACACCGGGGAGCTGTTTTTT
d_call: TRBD2; v_call: TRBV3-1/TRBV3-2; cdr3_length: 15; j_call: TRBJ2-5; clone_size: -; cdr3_aa: CASSPLAGGQETQYF; cdr3_nt: TGTGCCAGCAGCCCCCTAGCGGGGGGGCAAGAGACCCAGTACTTC
d_call: -; v_call: TRBV10-2; cdr3_length: 15; j_call: TRBJ1-2; clone_size: few; cdr3_aa: CASSSPGGATYGYTF; cdr3_nt: TGCGCCAGCAGTTCCCCGGGAGGGGCGACCTATGGCTACACCTTC